The source of this T cell receptor beta chain is a study of CD8 T cells in ankylosing spondylitis. Study-wide results and limits: Some motif variants were previously reported in reactive arthritis synovial fluid and blood. Within matched ankylosing spondylitis synovial fluid, disease-linked clones were reportedly significantly enriched. What seemed typical of ankylosing spondylitis blood was a TCR beta motif built from roughly eight highly homologous variants. Disease-associated clones were CD8+ and fairly uncommon in peripheral blood.

A remark on this clonotype: The antigen is undetermined.

In making TCR beta libraries, quantitative 5'-RACE with molecular barcodes was used. TCRdb independently ran MiXCR on the 5' RACE reads; one entry per CDR3 protein. The sample records approximately 500,000 distinct CDR3 sequences, 12% being singletons. V was pared by 4 bases and J by 8 bases, with 12 bases between. The CDR3 length is 13 residues. Germline V CDR1 and CDR2: KGHDR, SFDVKD. The J gene is TRBJ2-3, the V gene TRBV24-1, with a possible D match to TRBD2 (5 bases). The receptor was derived from a male donor with ankylosing spondylitis. Sequenced: blood, either unsorted or a sorted T cell fraction (not recorded which). CDR3 protein: CATSEQVRGTQYF. DNA for the CDR3: TGTGCCACCAGTGAGCAGGTTCGGGGTACGCAGTATTTT.